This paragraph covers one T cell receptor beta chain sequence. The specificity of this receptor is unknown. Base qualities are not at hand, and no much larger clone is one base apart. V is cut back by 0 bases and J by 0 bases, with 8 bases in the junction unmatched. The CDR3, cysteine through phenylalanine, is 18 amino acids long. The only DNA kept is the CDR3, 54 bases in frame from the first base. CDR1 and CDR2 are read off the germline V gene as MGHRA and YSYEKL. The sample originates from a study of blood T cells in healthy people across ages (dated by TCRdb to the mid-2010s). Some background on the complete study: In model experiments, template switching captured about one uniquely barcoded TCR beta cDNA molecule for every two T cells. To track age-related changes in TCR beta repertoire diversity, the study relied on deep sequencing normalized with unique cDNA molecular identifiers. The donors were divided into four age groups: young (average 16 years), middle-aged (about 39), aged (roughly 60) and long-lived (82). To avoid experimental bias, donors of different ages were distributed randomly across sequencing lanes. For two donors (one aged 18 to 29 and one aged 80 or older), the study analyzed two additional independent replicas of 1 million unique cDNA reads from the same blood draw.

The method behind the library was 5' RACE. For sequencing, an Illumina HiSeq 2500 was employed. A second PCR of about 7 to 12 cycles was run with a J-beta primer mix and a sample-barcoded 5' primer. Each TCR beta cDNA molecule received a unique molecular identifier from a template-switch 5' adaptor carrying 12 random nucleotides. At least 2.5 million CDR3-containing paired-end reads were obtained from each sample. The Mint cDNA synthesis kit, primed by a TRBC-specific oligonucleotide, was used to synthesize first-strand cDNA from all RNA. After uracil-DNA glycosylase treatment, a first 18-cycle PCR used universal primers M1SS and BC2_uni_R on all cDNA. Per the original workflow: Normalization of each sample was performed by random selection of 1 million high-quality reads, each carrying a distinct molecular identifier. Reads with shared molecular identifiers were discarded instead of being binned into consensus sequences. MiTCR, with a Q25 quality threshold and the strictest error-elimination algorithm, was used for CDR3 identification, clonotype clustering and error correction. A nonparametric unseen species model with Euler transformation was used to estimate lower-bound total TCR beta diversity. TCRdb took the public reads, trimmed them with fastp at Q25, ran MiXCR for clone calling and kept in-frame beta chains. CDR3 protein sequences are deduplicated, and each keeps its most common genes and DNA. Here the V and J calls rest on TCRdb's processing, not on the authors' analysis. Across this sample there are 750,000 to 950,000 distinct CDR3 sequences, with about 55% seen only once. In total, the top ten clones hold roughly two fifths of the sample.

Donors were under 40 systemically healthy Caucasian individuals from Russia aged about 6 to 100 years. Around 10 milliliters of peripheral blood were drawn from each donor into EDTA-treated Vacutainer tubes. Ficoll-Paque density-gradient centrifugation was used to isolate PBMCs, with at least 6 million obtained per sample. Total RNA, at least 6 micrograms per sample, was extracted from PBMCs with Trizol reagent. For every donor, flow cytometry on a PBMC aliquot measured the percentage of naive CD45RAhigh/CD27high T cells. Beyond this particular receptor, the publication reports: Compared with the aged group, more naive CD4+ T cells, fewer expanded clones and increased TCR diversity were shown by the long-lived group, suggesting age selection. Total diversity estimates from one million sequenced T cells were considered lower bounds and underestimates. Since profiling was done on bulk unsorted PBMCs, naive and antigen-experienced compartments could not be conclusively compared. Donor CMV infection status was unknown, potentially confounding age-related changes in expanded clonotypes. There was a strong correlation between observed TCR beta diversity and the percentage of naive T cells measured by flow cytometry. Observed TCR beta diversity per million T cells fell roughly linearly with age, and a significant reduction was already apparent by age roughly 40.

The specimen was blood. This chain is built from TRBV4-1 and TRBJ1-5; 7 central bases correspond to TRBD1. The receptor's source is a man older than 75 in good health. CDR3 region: CASSQEHRGFYSNQPQHF. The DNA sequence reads TGCGCCAGCAGCCAAGAGCACAGGGGATTCTATAGCAATCAGCCCCAGCATTTT.